This section outlines one T cell receptor (beta chain) sequence together with its context. Germline V gene lookup returns CDR1 PRHDT and CDR2 FYEKMQ (reference sequence). V dropped 0 bases and J dropped 5; count of bases not matched to a gene: 1. The CDR3 extends over 14 amino acids. Clones were sequenced by immunoSEQ multiplex PCR, and TCRdb holds only the in-frame ones, with some missing. This sample yields about 46,000 clones, of which around 90% are seen a single time; 2.9% belongs to the top ten. The sample comes from a study of T cell changes during pregnancy in multiple sclerosis. The receptor was derived from a female donor with multiple sclerosis, enrolled in a pregnancy study. The source material was CD8+ T cells from peripheral blood mononuclear cells, sampled in the second trimester of pregnancy. The chain recombines TRBV13 with TRBJ2-4; 7 bases match TRBD2. For the CDR3, the DNA is TGTGCCAGCAGCTTAGGTAGCGGGCAAAACATTCAGTACTTC. This gives the protein CASSLGSGQNIQYF.